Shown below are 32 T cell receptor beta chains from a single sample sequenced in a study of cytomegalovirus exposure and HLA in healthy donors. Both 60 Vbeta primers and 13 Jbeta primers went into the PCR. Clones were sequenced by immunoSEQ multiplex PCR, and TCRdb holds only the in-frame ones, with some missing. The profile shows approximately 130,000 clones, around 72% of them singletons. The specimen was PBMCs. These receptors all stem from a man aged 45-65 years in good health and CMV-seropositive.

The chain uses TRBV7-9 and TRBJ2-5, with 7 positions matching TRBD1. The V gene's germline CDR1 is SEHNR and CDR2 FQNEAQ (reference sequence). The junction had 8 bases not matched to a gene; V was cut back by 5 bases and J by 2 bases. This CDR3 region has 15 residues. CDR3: CASSRSQGPQETQYF. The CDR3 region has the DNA TGTGCCAGCAGCCGATCACAGGGGCCTCAAGAGACCCAGTACTTC.

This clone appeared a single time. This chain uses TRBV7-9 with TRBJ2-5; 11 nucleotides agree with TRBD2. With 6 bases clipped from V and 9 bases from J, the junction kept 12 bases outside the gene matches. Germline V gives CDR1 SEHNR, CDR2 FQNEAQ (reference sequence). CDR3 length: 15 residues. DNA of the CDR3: TGTGCCAGCAGTCCGCGGACTAGCGGGCTCGTGCCCCAGTACTTC. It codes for CASSPRTSGLVPQYF.

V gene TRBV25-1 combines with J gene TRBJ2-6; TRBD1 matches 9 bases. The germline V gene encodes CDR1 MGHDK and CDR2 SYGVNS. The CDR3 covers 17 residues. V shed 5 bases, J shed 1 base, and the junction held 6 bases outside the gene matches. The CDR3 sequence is CASSPGQGRSGANVLTF. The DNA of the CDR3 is TGTGCCAGCAGTCCGGGACAGGGTAGGTCTGGGGCCAACGTCCTGACTTTC.

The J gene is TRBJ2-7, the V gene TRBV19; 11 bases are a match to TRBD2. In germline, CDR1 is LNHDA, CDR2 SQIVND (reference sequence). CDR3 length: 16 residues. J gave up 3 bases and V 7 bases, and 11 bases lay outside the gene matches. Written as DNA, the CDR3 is TGTGCCAGTAAGAAGGGTAGCGGGGGGGGACTCTACGAGCAGTACTTC. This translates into CASKKGSGGGLYEQYF.

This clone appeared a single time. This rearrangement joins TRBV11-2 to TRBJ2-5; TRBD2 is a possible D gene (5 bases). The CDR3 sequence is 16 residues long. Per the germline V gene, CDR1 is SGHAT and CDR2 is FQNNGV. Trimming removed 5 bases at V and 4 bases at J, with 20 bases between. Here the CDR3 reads CASSPPSSQRAETQYF. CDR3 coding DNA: TGTGCCAGCAGCCCCCCCTCCTCCCAGAGGGCAGAGACCCAGTACTTC.

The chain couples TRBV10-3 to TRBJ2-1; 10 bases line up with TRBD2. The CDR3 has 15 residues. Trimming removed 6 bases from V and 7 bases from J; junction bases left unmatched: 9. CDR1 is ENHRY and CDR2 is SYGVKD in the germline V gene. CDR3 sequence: CAISDTGTSVNEQFF. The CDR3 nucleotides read TGTGCCATCAGCGACACGGGGACTAGCGTGAATGAGCAGTTCTTC.

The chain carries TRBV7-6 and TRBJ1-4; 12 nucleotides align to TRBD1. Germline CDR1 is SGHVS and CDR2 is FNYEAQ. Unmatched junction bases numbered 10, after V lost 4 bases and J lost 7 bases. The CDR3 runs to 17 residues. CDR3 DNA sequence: TGTGCCAGCAGCTGGGGGGGACAGGGGGCGTCGGGTGAAAAACTGTTTTTT. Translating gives CASSWGGQGASGEKLFF.

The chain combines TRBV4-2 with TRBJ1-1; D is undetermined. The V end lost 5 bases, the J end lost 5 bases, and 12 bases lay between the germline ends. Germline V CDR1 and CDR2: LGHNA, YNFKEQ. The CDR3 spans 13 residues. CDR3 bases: TGTGCCAGCAGCTCTGTGAGGCGAACTGAAGCTTTCTTT. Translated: CASSSVRRTEAFF.

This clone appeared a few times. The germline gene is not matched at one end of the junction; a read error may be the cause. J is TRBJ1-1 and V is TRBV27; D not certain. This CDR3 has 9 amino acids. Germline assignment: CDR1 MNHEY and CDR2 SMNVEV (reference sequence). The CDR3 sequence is CASSTTVVF. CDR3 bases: TGTGCCAGCAGTACCACAGTGGTCTTT.

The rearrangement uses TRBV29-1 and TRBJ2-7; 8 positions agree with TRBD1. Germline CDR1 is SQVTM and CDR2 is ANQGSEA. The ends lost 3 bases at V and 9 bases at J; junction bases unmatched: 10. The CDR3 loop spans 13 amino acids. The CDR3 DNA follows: TGCAGCGTTGAGTCAGGGGGCGATTCAGGGCAGTACTTC. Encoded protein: CSVESGGDSGQYF.

The CDR3 nucleotides read TGTGCCAGCATCCAGGACAGGGGGTTGAATGAGCAGTTCTTC. It encodes CASIQDRGLNEQFF. The chain combines TRBV28 with TRBJ2-1; 10 bases fit TRBD1. This CDR3 comprises 14 residues. Trimming at V came to 7 bases and at J to 7 bases, leaving 7 bases not matched to a gene. Germline values: CDR1 MDHEN, CDR2 SYDVKM.

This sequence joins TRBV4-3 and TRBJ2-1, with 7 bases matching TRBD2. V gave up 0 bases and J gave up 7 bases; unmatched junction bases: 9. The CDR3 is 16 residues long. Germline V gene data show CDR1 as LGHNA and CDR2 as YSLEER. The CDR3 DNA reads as TGCGCCAGCAGCCAAGATCGGTCGGGAGGAGTGAATGAGCAGTTCTTC. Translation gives CASSQDRSGGVNEQFF.

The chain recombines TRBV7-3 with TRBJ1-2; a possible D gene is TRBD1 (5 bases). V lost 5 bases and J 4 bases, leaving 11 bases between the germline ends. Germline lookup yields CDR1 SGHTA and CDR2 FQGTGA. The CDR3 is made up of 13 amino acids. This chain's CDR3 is CASSPQVGYGYTF. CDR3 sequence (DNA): TGTGCCAGCAGCCCACAGGTCGGCTATGGCTACACCTTC.

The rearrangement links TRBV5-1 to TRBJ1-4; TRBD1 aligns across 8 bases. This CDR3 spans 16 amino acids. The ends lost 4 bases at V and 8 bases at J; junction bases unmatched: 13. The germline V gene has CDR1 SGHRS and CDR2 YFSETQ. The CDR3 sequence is CASSPLPGPGGEKLFF. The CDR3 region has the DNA TGCGCCAGCAGCCCGCTGCCGGGCCCAGGGGGCGAAAAACTGTTTTTT.

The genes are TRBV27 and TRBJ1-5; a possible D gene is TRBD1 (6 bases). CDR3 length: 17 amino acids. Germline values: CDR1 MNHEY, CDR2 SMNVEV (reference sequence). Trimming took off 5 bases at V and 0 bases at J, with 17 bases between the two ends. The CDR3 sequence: CASSARWTVDSNQPQHF. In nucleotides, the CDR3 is TGTGCCAGCAGTGCACGCTGGACAGTTGATAGCAATCAGCCCCAGCATTTT.

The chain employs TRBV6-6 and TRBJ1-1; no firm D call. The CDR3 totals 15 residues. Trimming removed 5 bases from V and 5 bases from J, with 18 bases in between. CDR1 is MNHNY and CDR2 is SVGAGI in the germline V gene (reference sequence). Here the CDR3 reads CASSLRPGLETEAFF. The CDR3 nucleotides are TGTGCCAGCAGTCTACGGCCGGGTTTAGAGACTGAAGCTTTCTTT.

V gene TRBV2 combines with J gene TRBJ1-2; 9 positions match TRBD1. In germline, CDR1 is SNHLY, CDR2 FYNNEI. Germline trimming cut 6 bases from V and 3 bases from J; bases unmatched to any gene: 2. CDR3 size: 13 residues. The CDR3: CASRGDRDYGYTF. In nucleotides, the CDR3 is TGTGCCAGCAGGGGGGACAGGGACTATGGCTACACCTTC.

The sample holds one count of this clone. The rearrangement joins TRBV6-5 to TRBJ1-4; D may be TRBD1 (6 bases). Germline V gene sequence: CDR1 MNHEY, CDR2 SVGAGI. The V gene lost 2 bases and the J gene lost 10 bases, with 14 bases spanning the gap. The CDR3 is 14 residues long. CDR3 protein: CASSYGGGQGKLFF. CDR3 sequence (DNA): TGTGCCAGCAGTTACGGCGGGGGGCAGGGAAAACTGTTTTTT.

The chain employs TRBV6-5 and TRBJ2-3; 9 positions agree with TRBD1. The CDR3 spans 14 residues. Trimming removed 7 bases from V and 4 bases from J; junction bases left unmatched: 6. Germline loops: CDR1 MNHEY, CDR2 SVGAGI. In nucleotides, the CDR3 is TGTGCCAGCACTCAGGACAGGGGATCAGATACGCAGTATTTT. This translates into CASTQDRGSDTQYF.

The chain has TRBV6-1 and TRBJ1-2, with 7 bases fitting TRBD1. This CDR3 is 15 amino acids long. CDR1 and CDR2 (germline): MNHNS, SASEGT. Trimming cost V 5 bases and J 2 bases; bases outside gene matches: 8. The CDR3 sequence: CASSFPPDRNYGYTF. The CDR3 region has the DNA TGTGCCAGCAGTTTTCCCCCGGACAGGAACTATGGCTACACCTTC.

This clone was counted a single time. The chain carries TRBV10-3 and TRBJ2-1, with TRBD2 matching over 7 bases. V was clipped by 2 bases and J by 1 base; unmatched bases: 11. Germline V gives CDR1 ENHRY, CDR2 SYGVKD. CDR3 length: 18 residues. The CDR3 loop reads CAISERSLAGASYNEQFF. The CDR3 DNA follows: TGTGCCATCAGTGAGAGGTCTCTCGCGGGAGCGTCCTACAATGAGCAGTTCTTC.

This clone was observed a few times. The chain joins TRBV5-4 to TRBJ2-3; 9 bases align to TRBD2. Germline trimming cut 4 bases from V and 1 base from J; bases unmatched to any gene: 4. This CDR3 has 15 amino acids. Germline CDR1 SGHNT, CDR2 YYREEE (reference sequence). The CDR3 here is CASSRAGGRTDTQYF. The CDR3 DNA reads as TGTGCCAGCAGCCGCGCGGGAGGGCGCACAGATACGCAGTATTTT.

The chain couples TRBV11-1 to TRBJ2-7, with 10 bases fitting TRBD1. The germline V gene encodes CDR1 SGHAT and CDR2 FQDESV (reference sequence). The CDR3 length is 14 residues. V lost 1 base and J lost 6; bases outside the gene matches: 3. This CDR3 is CASSLGDRGGEQYF. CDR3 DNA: TGTGCCAGCAGCTTAGGGGACAGGGGAGGCGAGCAGTACTTC.

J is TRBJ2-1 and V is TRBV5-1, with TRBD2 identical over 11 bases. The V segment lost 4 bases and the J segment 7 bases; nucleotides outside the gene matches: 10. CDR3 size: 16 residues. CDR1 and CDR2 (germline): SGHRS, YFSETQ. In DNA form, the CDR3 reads TGCGCCAGCAGCCCATATAGCGGGGGGGCTGGTAATGAGCAGTTCTTC. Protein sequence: CASSPYSGGAGNEQFF.

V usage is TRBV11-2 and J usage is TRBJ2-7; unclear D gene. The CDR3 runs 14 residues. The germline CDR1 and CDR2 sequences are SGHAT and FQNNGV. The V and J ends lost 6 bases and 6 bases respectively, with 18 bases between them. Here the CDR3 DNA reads TGTGCCAGCAGTTTTAAATCCGCCCACACCGAGCAGTACTTC. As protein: CASSFKSAHTEQYF.

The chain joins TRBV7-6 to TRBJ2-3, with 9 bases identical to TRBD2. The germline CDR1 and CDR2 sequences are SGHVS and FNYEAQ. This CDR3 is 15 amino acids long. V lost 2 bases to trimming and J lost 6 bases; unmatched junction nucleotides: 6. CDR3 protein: CASSLLRGGADTQYF. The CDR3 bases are TGTGCCAGCAGCTTATTGCGCGGGGGGGCGGATACGCAGTATTTT.

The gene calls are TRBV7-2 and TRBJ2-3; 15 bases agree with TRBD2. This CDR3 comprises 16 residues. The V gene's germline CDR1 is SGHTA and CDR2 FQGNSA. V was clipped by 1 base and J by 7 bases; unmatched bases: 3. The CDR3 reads CASSLGTSGRAYTQYF. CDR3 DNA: TGTGCCAGCAGCTTAGGGACTAGCGGGAGGGCCTATACGCAGTATTTT.

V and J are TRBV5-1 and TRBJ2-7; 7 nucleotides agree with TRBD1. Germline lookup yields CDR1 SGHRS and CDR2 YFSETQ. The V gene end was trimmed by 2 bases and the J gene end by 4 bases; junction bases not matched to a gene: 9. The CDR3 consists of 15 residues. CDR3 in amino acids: CASSFGDRGLYEQYF. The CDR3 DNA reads TGCGCCAGCAGCTTCGGAGATAGGGGGCTTTACGAGCAGTACTTC.

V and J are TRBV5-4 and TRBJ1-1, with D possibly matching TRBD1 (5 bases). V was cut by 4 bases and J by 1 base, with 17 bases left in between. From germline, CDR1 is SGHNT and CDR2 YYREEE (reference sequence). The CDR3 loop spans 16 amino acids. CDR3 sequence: CASSDGRVRSNTEAFF. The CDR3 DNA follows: TGTGCCAGCAGCGATGGCAGGGTTCGATCGAACACTGAAGCTTTCTTT. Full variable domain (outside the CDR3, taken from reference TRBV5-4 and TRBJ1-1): ETGVTQSPTHLIKTRGQQVTLRCSSQSGHNTVSWYQQALGQGPQFIFQYYREEENGRGNFPPRFSGLQFPNYSSELNVNALELDDSALYLCASSDGRVRSNTEAFFGQGTRLTVV.

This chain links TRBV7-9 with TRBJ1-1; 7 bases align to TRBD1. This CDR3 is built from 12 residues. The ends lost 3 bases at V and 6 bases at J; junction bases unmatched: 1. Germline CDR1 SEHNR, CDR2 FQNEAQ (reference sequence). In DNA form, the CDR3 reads TGTGCCAGCAGCTTCCAGGGGGCTGAAGCTTTCTTT. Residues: CASSFQGAEAFF.

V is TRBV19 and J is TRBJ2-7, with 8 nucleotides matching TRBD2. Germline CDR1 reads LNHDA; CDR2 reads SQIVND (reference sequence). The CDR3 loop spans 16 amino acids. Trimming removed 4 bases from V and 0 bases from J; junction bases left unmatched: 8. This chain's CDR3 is CASSSRGAGGSYEQYF. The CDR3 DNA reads TGTGCCAGTAGTAGCCGAGGGGCGGGGGGCTCCTACGAGCAGTACTTC.

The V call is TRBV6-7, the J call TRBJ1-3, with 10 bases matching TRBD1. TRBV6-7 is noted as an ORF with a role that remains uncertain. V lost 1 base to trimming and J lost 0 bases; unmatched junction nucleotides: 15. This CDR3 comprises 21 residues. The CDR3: CASSYFVLTGGCLYSGNTIYF. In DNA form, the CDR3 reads TGTGCCAGCAGTTACTTTGTACTGACAGGGGGCTGCCTTTACTCTGGAAACACCATATATTTT.